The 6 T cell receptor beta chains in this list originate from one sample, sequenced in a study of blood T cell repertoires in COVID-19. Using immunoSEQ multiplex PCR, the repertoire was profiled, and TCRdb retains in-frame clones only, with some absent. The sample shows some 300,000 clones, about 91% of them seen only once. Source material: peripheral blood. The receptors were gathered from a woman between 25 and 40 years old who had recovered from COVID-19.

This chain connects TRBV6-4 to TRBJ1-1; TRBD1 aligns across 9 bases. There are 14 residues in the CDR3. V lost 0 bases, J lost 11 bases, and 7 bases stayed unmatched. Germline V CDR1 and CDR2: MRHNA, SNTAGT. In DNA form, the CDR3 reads TGTGCCAGCAGTGACTCGCGGACAGGGGTTAAGGCTTTCTTT. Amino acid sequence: CASSDSRTGVKAFF.

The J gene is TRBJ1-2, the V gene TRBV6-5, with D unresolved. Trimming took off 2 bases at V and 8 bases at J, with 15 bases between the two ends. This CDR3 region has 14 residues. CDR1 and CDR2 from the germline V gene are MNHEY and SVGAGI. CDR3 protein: CASSYGEGPSGYTF. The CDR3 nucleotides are TGTGCCAGCAGTTACGGCGAGGGTCCGTCCGGCTACACCTTC.

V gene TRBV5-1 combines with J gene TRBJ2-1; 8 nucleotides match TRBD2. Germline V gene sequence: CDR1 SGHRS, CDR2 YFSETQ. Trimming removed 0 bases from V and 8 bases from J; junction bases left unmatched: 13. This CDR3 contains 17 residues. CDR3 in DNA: TGCGCCAGCAGCTTGGGGTTAGCGGGGCTCCTTTGGGATGAGCAGTTCTTC. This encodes CASSLGLAGLLWDEQFF.

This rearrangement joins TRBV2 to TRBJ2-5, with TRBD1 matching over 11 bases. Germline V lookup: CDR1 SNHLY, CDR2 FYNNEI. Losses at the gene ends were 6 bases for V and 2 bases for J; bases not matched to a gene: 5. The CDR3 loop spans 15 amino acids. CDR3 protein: CASRDRGREQETQYF. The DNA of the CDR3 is TGTGCCAGCAGGGACAGGGGGCGGGAACAAGAGACCCAGTACTTC.

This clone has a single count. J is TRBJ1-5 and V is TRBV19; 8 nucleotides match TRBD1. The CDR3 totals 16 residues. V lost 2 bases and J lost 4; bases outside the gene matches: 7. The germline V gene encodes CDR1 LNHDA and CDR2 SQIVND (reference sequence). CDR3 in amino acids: CASSIRYDRGNQPQHF. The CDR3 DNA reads TGTGCCAGTAGTATAAGGTACGACAGGGGAAATCAGCCCCAGCATTTT.

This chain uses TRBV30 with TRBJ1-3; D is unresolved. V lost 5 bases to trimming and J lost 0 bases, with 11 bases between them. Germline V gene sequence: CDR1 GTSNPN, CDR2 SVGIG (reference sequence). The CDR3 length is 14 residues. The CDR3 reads CAWGLDNSGNTIYF. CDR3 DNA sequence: TGTGCCTGGGGCCTTGACAACTCTGGAAACACCATATATTTT.